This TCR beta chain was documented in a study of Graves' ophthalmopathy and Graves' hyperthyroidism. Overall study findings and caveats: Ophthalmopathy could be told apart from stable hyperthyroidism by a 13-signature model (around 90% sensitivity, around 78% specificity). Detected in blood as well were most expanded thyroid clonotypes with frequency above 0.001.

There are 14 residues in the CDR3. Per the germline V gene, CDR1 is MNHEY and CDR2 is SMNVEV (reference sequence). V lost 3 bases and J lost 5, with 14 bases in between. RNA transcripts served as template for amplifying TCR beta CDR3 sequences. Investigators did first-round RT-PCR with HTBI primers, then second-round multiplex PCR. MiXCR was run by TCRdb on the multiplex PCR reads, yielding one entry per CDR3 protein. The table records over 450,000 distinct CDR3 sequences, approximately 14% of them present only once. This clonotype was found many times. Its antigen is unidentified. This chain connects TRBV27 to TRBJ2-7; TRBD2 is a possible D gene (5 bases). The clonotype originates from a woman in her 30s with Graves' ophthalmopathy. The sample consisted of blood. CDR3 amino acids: CASSLEWTGDEQYF. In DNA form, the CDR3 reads TGTGCCAGCAGTTTGGAGTGGACTGGCGACGAGCAGTACTTC.